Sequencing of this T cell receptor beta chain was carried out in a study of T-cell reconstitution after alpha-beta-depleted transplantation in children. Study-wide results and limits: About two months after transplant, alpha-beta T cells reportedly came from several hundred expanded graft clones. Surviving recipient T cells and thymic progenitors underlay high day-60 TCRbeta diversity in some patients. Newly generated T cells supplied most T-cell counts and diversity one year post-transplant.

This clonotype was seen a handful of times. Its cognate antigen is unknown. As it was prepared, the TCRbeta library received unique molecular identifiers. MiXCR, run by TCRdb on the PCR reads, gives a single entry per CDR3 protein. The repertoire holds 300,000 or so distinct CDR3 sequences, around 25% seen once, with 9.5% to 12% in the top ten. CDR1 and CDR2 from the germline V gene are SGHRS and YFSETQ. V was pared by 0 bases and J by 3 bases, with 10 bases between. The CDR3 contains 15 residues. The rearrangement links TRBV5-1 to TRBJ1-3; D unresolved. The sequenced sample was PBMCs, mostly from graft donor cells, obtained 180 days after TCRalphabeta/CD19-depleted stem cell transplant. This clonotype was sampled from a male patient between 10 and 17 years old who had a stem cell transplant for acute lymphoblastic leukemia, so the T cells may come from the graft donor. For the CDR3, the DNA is TGCGCCAGCAGCTTGGCCGGTCTAGTTGGAAACACCATATATTTT. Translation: CASSLAGLVGNTIYF.